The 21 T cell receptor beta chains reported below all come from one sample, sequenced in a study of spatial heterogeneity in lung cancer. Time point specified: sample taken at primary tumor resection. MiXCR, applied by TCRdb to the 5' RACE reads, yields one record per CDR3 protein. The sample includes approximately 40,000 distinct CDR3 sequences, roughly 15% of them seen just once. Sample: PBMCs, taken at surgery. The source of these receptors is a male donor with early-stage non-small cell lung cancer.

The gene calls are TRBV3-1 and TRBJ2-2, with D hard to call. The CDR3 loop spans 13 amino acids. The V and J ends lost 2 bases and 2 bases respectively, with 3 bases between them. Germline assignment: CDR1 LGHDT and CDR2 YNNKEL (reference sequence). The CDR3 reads CASSQYNTGELFF. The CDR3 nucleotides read TGTGCCAGCAGCCAATACAACACCGGGGAGCTGTTTTTT.

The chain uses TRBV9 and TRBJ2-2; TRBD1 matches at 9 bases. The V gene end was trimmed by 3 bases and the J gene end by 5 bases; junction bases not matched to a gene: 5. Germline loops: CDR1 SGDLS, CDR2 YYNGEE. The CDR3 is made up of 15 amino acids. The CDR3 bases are TGTGCCAGCAGCGCTGGGACAGGGTCTACCGGGGAGCTGTTTTTT. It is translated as CASSAGTGSTGELFF.

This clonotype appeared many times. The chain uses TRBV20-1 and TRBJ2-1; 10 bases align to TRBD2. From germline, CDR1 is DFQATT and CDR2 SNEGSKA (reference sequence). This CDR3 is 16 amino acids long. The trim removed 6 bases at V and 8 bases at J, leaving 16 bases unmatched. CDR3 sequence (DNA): TGCAGTGCCGCCACCCAGACTAGCGGGCCTGGGGATGAGCAGTTCTTC. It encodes CSAATQTSGPGDEQFF.

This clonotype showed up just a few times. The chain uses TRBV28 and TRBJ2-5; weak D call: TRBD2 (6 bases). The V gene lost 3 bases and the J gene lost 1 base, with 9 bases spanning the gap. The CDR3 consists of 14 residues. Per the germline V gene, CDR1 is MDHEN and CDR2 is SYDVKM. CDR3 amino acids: CASSLEGSQETQYF. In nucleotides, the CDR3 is TGTGCCAGCAGTTTGGAGGGGAGCCAAGAGACCCAGTACTTC.

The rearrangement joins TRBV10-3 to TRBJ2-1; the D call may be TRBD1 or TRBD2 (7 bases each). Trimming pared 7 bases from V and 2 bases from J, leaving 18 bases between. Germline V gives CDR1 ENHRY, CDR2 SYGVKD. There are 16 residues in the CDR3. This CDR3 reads CAIKGAQREPYNEQFF. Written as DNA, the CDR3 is TGTGCCATCAAGGGGGCCCAGCGGGAACCCTACAATGAGCAGTTCTTC.

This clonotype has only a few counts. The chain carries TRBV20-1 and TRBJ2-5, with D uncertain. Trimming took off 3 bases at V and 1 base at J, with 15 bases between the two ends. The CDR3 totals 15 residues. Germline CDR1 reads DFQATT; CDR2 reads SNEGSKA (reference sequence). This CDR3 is CSASSLQTVQETQYF. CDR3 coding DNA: TGCAGTGCTAGCTCCCTGCAGACCGTCCAAGAGACCCAGTACTTC.

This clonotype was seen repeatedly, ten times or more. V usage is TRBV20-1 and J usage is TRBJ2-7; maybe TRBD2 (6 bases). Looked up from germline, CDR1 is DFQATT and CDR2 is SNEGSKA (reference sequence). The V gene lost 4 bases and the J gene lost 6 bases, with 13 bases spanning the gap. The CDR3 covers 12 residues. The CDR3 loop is CSAIGDGGEQYF. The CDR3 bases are TGCAGTGCTATCGGTGACGGGGGCGAGCAGTACTTC.

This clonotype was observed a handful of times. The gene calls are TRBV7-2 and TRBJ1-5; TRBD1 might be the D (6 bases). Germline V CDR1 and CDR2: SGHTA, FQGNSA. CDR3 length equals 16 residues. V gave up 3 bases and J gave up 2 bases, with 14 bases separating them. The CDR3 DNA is TGTGCCAGCAGCTTCTCAGGGGTAGTAGGCAATCAGCCCCAGCATTTT. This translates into CASSFSGVVGNQPQHF.

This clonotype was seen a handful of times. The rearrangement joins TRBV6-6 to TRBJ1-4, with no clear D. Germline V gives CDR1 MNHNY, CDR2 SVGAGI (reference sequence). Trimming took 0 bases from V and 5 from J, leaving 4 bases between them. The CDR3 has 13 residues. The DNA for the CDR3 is TGTGCCAGCAGTTACTCTACAAATGAAAAACTGTTTTTT. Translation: CASSYSTNEKLFF.

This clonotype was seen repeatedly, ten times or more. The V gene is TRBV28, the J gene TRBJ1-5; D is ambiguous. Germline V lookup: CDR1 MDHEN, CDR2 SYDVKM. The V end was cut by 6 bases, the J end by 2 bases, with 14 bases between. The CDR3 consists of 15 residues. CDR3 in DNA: TGTGCCAGCAGCTCCACGGCGGGAGGCAATCAGCCCCAGCATTTT. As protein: CASSSTAGGNQPQHF.

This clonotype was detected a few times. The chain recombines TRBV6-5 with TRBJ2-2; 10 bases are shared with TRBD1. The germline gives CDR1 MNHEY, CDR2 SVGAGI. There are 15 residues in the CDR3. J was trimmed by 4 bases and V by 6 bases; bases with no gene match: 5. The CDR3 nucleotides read TGTGCCAGCAGGCGACAGGGGGCTGGCACCGGGGAGCTGTTTTTT. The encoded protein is CASRRQGAGTGELFF.

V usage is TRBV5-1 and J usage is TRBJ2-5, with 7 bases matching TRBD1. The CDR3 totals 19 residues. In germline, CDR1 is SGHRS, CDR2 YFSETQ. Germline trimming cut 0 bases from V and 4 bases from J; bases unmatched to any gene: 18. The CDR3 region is CASSLETLTGQGLPETQYF. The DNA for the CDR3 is TGCGCCAGCAGCTTGGAAACCCTGACAGGGCAGGGGCTCCCAGAGACCCAGTACTTC.

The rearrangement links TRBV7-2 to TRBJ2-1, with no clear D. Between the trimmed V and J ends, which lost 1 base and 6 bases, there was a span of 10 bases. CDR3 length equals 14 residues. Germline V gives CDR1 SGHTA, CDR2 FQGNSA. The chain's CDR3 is CASSLGGTGNEQFF. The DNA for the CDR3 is TGTGCCAGCAGCTTAGGGGGTACGGGCAATGAGCAGTTCTTC.

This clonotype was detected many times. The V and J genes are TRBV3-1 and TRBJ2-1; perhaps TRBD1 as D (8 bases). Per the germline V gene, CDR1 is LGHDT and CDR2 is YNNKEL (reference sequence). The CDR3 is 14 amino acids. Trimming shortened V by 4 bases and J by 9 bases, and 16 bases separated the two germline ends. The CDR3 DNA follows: TGTGCCAGCAGCCGCCAGGACAGGGAGGGTGAGCAGTTCTTC. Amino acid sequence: CASSRQDREGEQFF.

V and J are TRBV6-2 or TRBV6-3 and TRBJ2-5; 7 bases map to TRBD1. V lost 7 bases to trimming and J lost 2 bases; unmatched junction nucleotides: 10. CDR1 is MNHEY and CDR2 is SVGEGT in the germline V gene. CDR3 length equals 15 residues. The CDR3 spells CASTLTGTAQETQYF. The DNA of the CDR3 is TGTGCCAGCACTTTAACAGGGACAGCGCAAGAGACCCAGTACTTC.

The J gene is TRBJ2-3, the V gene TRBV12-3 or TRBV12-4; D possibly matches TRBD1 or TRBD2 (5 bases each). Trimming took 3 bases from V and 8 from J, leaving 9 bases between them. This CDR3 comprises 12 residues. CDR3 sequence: CASSLSGPTQYF. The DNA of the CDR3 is TGTGCCAGCAGTTTGTCGGGACCTACGCAGTATTTT.

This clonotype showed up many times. The DNA for the CDR3 is TGTGCCAGCAGCTTAGGGCCAGGGACCTACAATGAGCAGTTCTTC. Protein: CASSLGPGTYNEQFF. The V call is TRBV7-3, the J call TRBJ2-1, with D possibly TRBD1 on 5 matching bases. The CDR3 is 15 residues long. Trimming shortened V by 2 bases and J by 2 bases, and 10 bases separated the two germline ends. Per germline, CDR1 SGHTA and CDR2 FQGTGA. Using reference TRBV7-3 and TRBJ2-1 for the parts outside the CDR3, the full variable domain is GAGVSQTPSNKVTEKGKYVELRCDPISGHTALYWYRQSLGQGPEFLIYFQGTGAADDSGLPNDRFFAVRPEGSVSTLKIQRTERGDSAVYLCASSLGPGTYNEQFFGPGTRLTVL.

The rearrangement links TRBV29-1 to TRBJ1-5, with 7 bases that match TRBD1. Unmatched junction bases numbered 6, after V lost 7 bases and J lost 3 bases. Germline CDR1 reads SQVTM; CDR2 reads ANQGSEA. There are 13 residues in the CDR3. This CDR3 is CSARTGDNQPQHF. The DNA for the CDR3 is TGCAGCGCCCGGACAGGAGACAATCAGCCCCAGCATTTT. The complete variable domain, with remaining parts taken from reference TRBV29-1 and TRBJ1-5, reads SAVISQKPSRDICQRGTSLTIQCQVDSQVTMMFWYRQQPGQSLTLIATANQGSEATYESGFVIDKFPISRPNLTFSTLTVSNMSPEDSSIYLCSARTGDNQPQHFGDGTRLSIL.

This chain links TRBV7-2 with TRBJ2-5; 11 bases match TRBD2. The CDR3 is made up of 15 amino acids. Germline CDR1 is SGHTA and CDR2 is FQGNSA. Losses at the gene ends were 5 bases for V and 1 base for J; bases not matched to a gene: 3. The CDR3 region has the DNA TGTGCCAGCAGCCAACTAGCGGGGGTCCAAGAGACCCAGTACTTC. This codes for CASSQLAGVQETQYF.

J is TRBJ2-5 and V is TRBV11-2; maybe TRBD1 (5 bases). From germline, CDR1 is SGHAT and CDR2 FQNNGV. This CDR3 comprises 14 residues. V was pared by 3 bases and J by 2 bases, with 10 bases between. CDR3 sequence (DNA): TGTGCCAGCAGCTTCAGACAGATGCAAGAGACCCAGTACTTC. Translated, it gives CASSFRQMQETQYF.

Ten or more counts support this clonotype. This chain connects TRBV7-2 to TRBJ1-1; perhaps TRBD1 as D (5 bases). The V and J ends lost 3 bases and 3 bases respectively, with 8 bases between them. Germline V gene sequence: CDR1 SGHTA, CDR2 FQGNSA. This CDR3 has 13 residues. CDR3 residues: CASSLGTYTEAFF. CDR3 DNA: TGTGCCAGCAGCTTGGGGACCTACACTGAAGCTTTCTTT.